The 19 T cell receptor beta chains below were found in one sample sequenced in a study of cytomegalovirus exposure and HLA in healthy donors. The PCR made use of 60 Vbeta and 13 Jbeta primers. Using immunoSEQ multiplex PCR, the repertoire was profiled, and TCRdb retains in-frame clones only, with some absent. The sample lists some 200,000 clones; roughly four fifths were seen once. Sequencing was done on a sample of PBMCs. Source of these receptors: a woman aged 18-29 years in good health and CMV-seronegative.

The chain recombines TRBV6-6 with TRBJ1-2; 8 positions agree with TRBD1. Germline trimming cut 7 bases from V and 7 bases from J; bases unmatched to any gene: 17. The CDR3 sequence is 16 residues long. In germline, CDR1 is MNHNY, CDR2 SVGAGI (reference sequence). The CDR3 loop is CASNQPGGQDLGGYTF. CDR3 sequence (DNA): TGTGCCAGCAATCAACCCGGGGGACAGGATTTAGGTGGCTACACCTTC.

V and J are TRBV6-5 and TRBJ1-2; no definite D call. The V gene lost 4 bases and the J gene lost 7 bases, with 7 bases spanning the gap. Germline values: CDR1 MNHEY, CDR2 SVGAGI. The CDR3 extends over 11 amino acids. The CDR3 protein is CASSFGFGYTF. The CDR3 DNA is TGTGCCAGCAGTTTCGGGTTTGGCTACACCTTC.

This CDR3 reads CASRQAGTTDTQYF. DNA for the CDR3: TGTGCCAGCAGACAAGCGGGAACCACAGATACGCAGTATTTT. The V and J genes are TRBV6-5 and TRBJ2-3, with TRBD2 identical over 7 bases. J gave up 2 bases and V 6 bases, and 5 bases lay outside the gene matches. Looked up from germline, CDR1 is MNHEY and CDR2 is SVGAGI. The CDR3 sequence is 14 residues long.

The chain combines TRBV9 with TRBJ2-5, with D perhaps matching TRBD2 (6 bases). The V and J ends lost 3 bases and 2 bases respectively, with 11 bases between them. This CDR3 has 14 amino acids. CDR1 is SGDLS, CDR2 YYNGEE, per germline. The CDR3 here is CASSARGLQETQYF. Here the CDR3 DNA reads TGTGCCAGCAGCGCGCGGGGACTGCAAGAGACCCAGTACTTC.

This chain joins TRBV2 and TRBJ1-1; D is perhaps TRBD1 (5 bases). V was cut by 8 bases and J by 5 bases, with 15 bases left in between. This CDR3 region has 13 residues. Germline CDR1 is SNHLY and CDR2 is FYNNEI. This chain's CDR3 is CASPPTVQTEAFF. DNA of the CDR3: TGTGCCAGCCCTCCGACAGTACAGACTGAAGCTTTCTTT.

V and J are TRBV5-6 and TRBJ2-2; 8 bases fit TRBD2. The CDR3 runs 13 residues. The V segment lost 5 bases and the J segment 5 bases; nucleotides outside the gene matches: 2. CDR1 is SGHDT and CDR2 is YYEEEE in the germline V gene. The CDR3 DNA is TGTGCCAGCAGAGAGCGGGGGACCGGGGAGCTGTTTTTT. Translated, it gives CASRERGTGELFF.

This clone is a singleton in its sample. The V gene is TRBV27, the J gene TRBJ2-2, with D possibly being TRBD1 (6 bases). The V gene lost 2 bases and the J gene lost 3 bases, with 16 bases spanning the gap. Germline CDR1 is MNHEY and CDR2 is SMNVEV (reference sequence). This CDR3 comprises 17 residues. CDR3 nucleotides: TGTGCCAGCAGTTTAACGTTCGTGGGGGCGGACACCGGGGAGCTGTTTTTT. This translates into CASSLTFVGADTGELFF.

This clone was observed a single time. This rearrangement joins TRBV28 to TRBJ1-1; 7 nucleotides match TRBD1. In germline, CDR1 is MDHEN, CDR2 SYDVKM. CDR3 length: 14 amino acids. Unmatched junction bases numbered 10, after V lost 8 bases and J lost 4 bases. The CDR3 spells CASVTQQGGTEAFF. DNA for the CDR3: TGTGCCAGCGTAACTCAGCAGGGGGGCACTGAAGCTTTCTTT.

The chain has TRBV6-5 and TRBJ1-1; 9 positions match TRBD1. This CDR3 spans 15 amino acids. V was pared by 4 bases and J by 5 bases, with 8 bases of the junction left unmatched. Germline V gives CDR1 MNHEY, CDR2 SVGAGI. The CDR3 DNA reads as TGTGCCAGCAGTTGGACCGGGACAGGGCGAACTGAAGCTTTCTTT. Encoded protein: CASSWTGTGRTEAFF.

V is TRBV6-1 and J is TRBJ1-5, with TRBD1 as a possible D gene (6 bases). CDR3 length equals 12 residues. The V gene lost 6 bases and the J gene lost 5 bases, with 8 bases spanning the gap. CDR1 MNHNS and CDR2 SASEGT come from the germline V gene. CDR3 in amino acids: CASSAGDQPQHF. CDR3 bases: TGTGCCAGCAGCGCAGGGGATCAGCCCCAGCATTTT.

The chain is built from TRBV2 and TRBJ2-3; 12 bases match TRBD2. CDR1 and CDR2 from the germline V gene are SNHLY and FYNNEI. V shed 4 bases and J 1 base; nucleotides not matched to a gene: 3. The CDR3 sequence is 16 residues long. This chain's CDR3 is CASSVASGGGTDTQYF. The CDR3 region has the DNA TGTGCCAGCAGTGTGGCTAGCGGGGGGGGCACAGATACGCAGTATTTT.

V is TRBV7-9 and J is TRBJ2-3; 9 positions agree with TRBD1. From germline, CDR1 is SEHNR and CDR2 FQNEAQ (reference sequence). The CDR3 extends over 14 amino acids. The junction had 2 bases not matched to a gene; V was cut back by 6 bases and J by 1 base. The CDR3 region is CASRQGAGTDTQYF. In nucleotides, the CDR3 is TGTGCCAGCAGACAGGGGGCCGGCACAGATACGCAGTATTTT.

The genes are TRBV29-1 and TRBJ1-2; 7 nucleotides align to TRBD1. V lost 5 bases, J lost 6 bases, and 12 bases stayed unmatched. The germline V gene has CDR1 SQVTM and CDR2 ANQGSEA. This CDR3 comprises 14 residues. The CDR3 DNA follows: TGCAGCGTTAGTGGAGCCGGGACAGTTGATGGCTACACCTTC. Translated, it gives CSVSGAGTVDGYTF.

This sequence joins TRBV13 and TRBJ2-1, with D possibly TRBD2 on 6 matching bases. Deletions cut 6 bases from V and 0 bases from J, with 15 bases between. The CDR3 has 16 residues. CDR1 is PRHDT and CDR2 is FYEKMQ in the germline V gene (reference sequence). CDR3 sequence reads: CASSSSGLSSYNEQFF. The CDR3 DNA is TGTGCCAGCAGTTCCAGCGGGTTAAGCTCCTACAATGAGCAGTTCTTC.

V usage is TRBV2 and J usage is TRBJ1-3; TRBD1 is a possible D gene (6 bases). This CDR3 has 16 residues. The V and J ends lost 3 bases and 5 bases respectively, with 17 bases between them. Germline loops: CDR1 SNHLY, CDR2 FYNNEI. The CDR3: CASSETLGDNRNTIYF. The CDR3 nucleotides are TGTGCCAGCAGTGAGACGTTAGGGGACAACAGAAACACCATATATTTT.

This chain joins TRBV6-1 and TRBJ2-5, with TRBD1 matching over 7 bases. The trim removed 6 bases at V and 5 bases at J, leaving 12 bases unmatched. This CDR3 has 15 amino acids. Looked up from germline, CDR1 is MNHNS and CDR2 is SASEGT. DNA of the CDR3: TGTGCCAGCAGGAGGGGTAGACAGGGTCCGGAGACCCAGTACTTC. Translation: CASRRGRQGPETQYF.

The chain combines TRBV4-2 with TRBJ2-7, with 7 nucleotides matching TRBD2. The V gene's germline CDR1 is LGHNA and CDR2 YNFKEQ. The CDR3 runs 16 residues. Trimming removed 3 bases from V and 1 base from J; junction bases left unmatched: 9. CDR3 sequence reads: CASSQGGTLSSYEQYF. Here the CDR3 DNA reads TGTGCCAGCAGCCAGGGGGGGACCCTTAGTTCCTACGAGCAGTACTTC.

The rearrangement joins TRBV5-1 to TRBJ2-2, with 9 bases that match TRBD2. CDR1 is SGHRS, CDR2 YFSETQ, per germline. The V gene end was trimmed by 4 bases and the J gene end by 4 bases; junction bases not matched to a gene: 8. CDR3 length: 16 residues. The CDR3 is CASSPTSGRTTGELFF. For the CDR3, the DNA is TGCGCCAGCAGCCCTACCAGCGGGAGGACCACCGGGGAGCTGTTTTTT.

This clone has a handful of counts. The chain uses TRBV7-9 and TRBJ2-7; 8 nucleotides align to TRBD1. This CDR3 region has 15 residues. Germline loops: CDR1 SEHNR, CDR2 FQNEAQ (reference sequence). The ends lost 2 bases at V and 4 bases at J; junction bases unmatched: 7. The CDR3, as DNA: TGTGCCAGCAGCTTATTGAGGACAGGGATTTACGAGCAGTACTTC. The encoded protein is CASSLLRTGIYEQYF.